The 10 T cell receptor beta chains in this list originate from one sample, sequenced in a study of blood T cells in healthy people across ages. PCR was performed a second time for 7 to 11 cycles using a sample-barcoded 5' primer and a J-beta primer mix. TCRdb recomputed calls from the 5' RACE reads with MiXCR, one row per CDR3 protein. The repertoire holds 1.5 million to 2 million distinct CDR3 sequences, with 30% to 35% as singletons. Specimen: blood. These receptors were collected from a woman aged 30 to 39 in good health.

This clonotype has more than one count but fewer than ten. The rearrangement joins TRBV6-4 to TRBJ1-4; 7 bases are a match to TRBD1. In germline, CDR1 is MRHNA, CDR2 SNTAGT. V lost 5 bases, J lost 4 bases, and 4 bases stayed unmatched. The CDR3 length is 14 residues. CDR3 protein: CASSPGGNNEKLFF. Written as DNA, the CDR3 is TGTGCCAGCAGTCCAGGGGGGAATAATGAAAAACTGTTTTTT.

Points on this clonotype: One base away lies a much larger clone, so this may be a sequencing read error. This chain connects TRBV6-5 to TRBJ2-7; D is ambiguous. Germline lookup yields CDR1 MNHEY and CDR2 SVGAGI. The CDR3 spans 14 residues. The chain's CDR3 is CVSSYSVSSYEQYF. The CDR3 nucleotides read TGTGTCAGCAGTTACTCCGTGAGCTCCTACGAGCAGTACTTC.

This chain links TRBV5-4 with TRBJ2-1; TRBD2 matches at 13 bases. The trim removed 4 bases at V and 3 bases at J, leaving 4 bases unmatched. CDR3 length: 16 amino acids. The V gene's germline CDR1 is SGHNT and CDR2 YYREEE (reference sequence). Here the CDR3 DNA reads TGTGCCAGCAGCGCAGGGACTAGCGGGAACTACAATGAGCAGTTCTTC. It specifies CASSAGTSGNYNEQFF.

This clonotype was seen once. The chain employs TRBV15 and TRBJ2-3; tentatively, D is TRBD2 (5 bases). This CDR3 comprises 16 residues. The V end was cut by 2 bases, the J end by 1 base, with 13 bases between. Germline CDR1 and CDR2: LNHNV and YYDKDF (reference sequence). The CDR3 DNA sequence: TGTGCCACCAGCAGAAAAAAATCGGAGGGCACAGATACGCAGTATTTT. Translating it yields CATSRKKSEGTDTQYF.

The chain couples TRBV7-9 to TRBJ2-1, with D tentatively TRBD1 or TRBD2 (6 bases each). This CDR3 has 15 amino acids. Trimming shortened V by 7 bases and J by 6 bases, and 19 bases separated the two germline ends. The germline CDR1 and CDR2 sequences are SEHNR and FQNEAQ (reference sequence). The CDR3 loop is CASIEKGGRGNEQFF. DNA for the CDR3: TGTGCCAGCATCGAAAAGGGGGGTCGGGGCAATGAGCAGTTCTTC.

This clonotype was seen a handful of times. The chain combines TRBV4-2 with TRBJ2-3; 7 bases agree with TRBD1. V lost 0 bases, J lost 7 bases, and 13 bases stayed unmatched. From germline, CDR1 is LGHNA and CDR2 YNFKEQ. This CDR3 comprises 17 residues. The CDR3 DNA is TGTGCCAGCAGCCAAGATAATGAGGGGGCCGGATTAAATACGCAGTATTTT. This translates into CASSQDNEGAGLNTQYF.

J is TRBJ2-2 and V is TRBV29-1; D perhaps matches TRBD2 (6 bases). The CDR3 has 14 residues. V was clipped by 4 bases and J by 4 bases, with 13 bases between them. Germline CDR1 is SQVTM and CDR2 is ANQGSEA. The CDR3 here is CSVGGVSSTGELFF. The CDR3 DNA reads as TGCAGCGTTGGGGGGGTGTCGAGCACCGGGGAGCTGTTTTTT.

The rearrangement joins TRBV20-1 to TRBJ2-1; 10 positions match TRBD2. CDR1 is DFQATT and CDR2 is SNEGSKA in the germline V gene (reference sequence). CDR3 length: 16 residues. V shed 0 bases and J 5 bases; nucleotides not matched to a gene: 7. CDR3 DNA sequence: TGCAGTGCTAGAGATCTCAAGCGGGGGGGCCACAATGAGCAGTTCTTC. Encoded protein: CSARDLKRGGHNEQFF.

The gene calls are TRBV5-1 and TRBJ2-7; 9 bases are shared with TRBD1. Germline V lookup: CDR1 SGHRS, CDR2 YFSETQ. The CDR3 loop spans 16 amino acids. The V and J ends lost 4 bases and 5 bases, in that order; junction bases with no gene match: 13. DNA of the CDR3: TGCGCCAGCAGCATGACCGGGACAGGGACCTTTAACGAGCAGTACTTC. This codes for CASSMTGTGTFNEQYF.

This clonotype was seen a handful of times. For the CDR3, the DNA is TGCAGTGCTTTAAAGGGGGCATTCTCCTACAATGAGCAGTTCTTC. This sequence encodes CSALKGAFSYNEQFF. The chain is built from TRBV20-1 and TRBJ2-1; 7 bases match TRBD1. The CDR3 is made up of 15 amino acids. Germline CDR1 is DFQATT and CDR2 is SNEGSKA (reference sequence). J was trimmed by 0 bases and V by 5 bases; bases with no gene match: 7.